The 9 T cell receptor beta chains below come from one sample, sequenced in a study of cytomegalovirus exposure and HLA in healthy donors. The study ran its PCR with 60 Vbeta and 13 Jbeta primers. This table comes from immunoSEQ multiplex PCR, and its TCRdb copy is limited to in-frame clones, with some not included. Of about 71,000 clones detected, 70% to 80% appear once; the ten largest clones hold around 9.7%. Sequencing was performed on PBMCs. These receptors originate from a woman aged 45-59 years in good health and CMV-seropositive.

The chain links TRBV10-3 to TRBJ2-3, with TRBD2 identical over 10 bases. The V gene end was trimmed by 6 bases and the J gene end by 2 bases; junction bases not matched to a gene: 8. There are 16 residues in the CDR3. Germline V gene sequence: CDR1 ENHRY, CDR2 SYGVKD. CDR3 nucleotide sequence: TGTGCCATCAGAGGCCCACTAGCGGGAACCACAGATACGCAGTATTTT. This codes for CAIRGPLAGTTDTQYF.

This clone turned up a few times. The genes are TRBV18 and TRBJ2-7; D is possibly TRBD1 (5 bases). V was shortened by 2 bases and J by 7 bases, with 12 bases between the two germline ends. This CDR3 is built from 13 residues. The germline V gene has CDR1 KGHSH and CDR2 LQKENI. The CDR3 reads CASSPRQREEQYF. In nucleotides, the CDR3 is TGTGCCAGCTCACCAAGACAGCGCGAAGAGCAGTACTTC.

This chain connects TRBV4-3 to TRBJ1-4; D gene ambiguous. The CDR3 contains 13 residues. Trimming pared 1 base from V and 14 bases from J, leaving 14 bases between. Germline V lookup: CDR1 LGHNA, CDR2 YSLEER. The CDR3 nucleotides read TGCGCCAGCAGCCAAGGAGGAAAAGGATGGCTGTTTTTT. Translated, it gives CASSQGGKGWLFF.

V usage is TRBV28 and J usage is TRBJ1-2; D uncertain. The V end lost 5 bases, the J end lost 4 bases, and 11 bases lay between the germline ends. Germline V CDR1 and CDR2: MDHEN, SYDVKM. The CDR3 is 13 residues long. The DNA for the CDR3 is TGTGCCAGCAGTCCATCTTCTACCTATGGCTACACCTTC. This translates into CASSPSSTYGYTF.

The chain carries TRBV18 and TRBJ2-5; 8 nucleotides agree with TRBD2. Germline V CDR1 and CDR2: KGHSH, LQKENI. V shed 0 bases and J 1 base; nucleotides not matched to a gene: 7. The CDR3 loop spans 17 amino acids. This CDR3 is CASSPPSLAGFQETQYF. CDR3 sequence (DNA): TGTGCCAGCTCACCACCTTCCTTAGCGGGGTTCCAAGAGACCCAGTACTTC.

The chain has TRBV29-1 and TRBJ1-1; the D gene is possibly TRBD1 (6 bases). The V gene's germline CDR1 is SQVTM and CDR2 ANQGSEA. Trimming left V 2 bases short and J 3 bases short, with 13 bases between. The CDR3 extends over 14 amino acids. CDR3 protein: CSVEKGGRDTEAFF. CDR3 DNA sequence: TGCAGCGTTGAAAAAGGGGGACGGGACACTGAAGCTTTCTTT.

V gene TRBV21-1 combines with J gene TRBJ1-1; the table's D call TRBD1 went unverified against the DNA. TRBV21-1 is flagged as a pseudogene. The CDR3 sequence is 17 residues long. In DNA, the CDR3 is TGTGCCAGCAGCTGCCTCGGACAGGAGCCGAGGAACACTGAAGCTTTCTTT. It translates to CASSCLGQEPRNTEAFF.

The chain employs TRBV2 and TRBJ2-5; 9 bases are shared with TRBD1. The CDR3 length is 15 residues. V lost 3 bases and J lost 5; bases outside the gene matches: 7. Germline values: CDR1 SNHLY, CDR2 FYNNEI. The CDR3 region is CASSEPWTGVETQYF. The CDR3 DNA sequence: TGTGCCAGCAGTGAGCCCTGGACAGGGGTTGAGACCCAGTACTTC.

The V gene is TRBV19, the J gene TRBJ2-7; D perhaps matches TRBD2 (6 bases). This CDR3 region has 13 residues. The V end lost 5 bases, the J end lost 5 bases, and 13 bases lay between the germline ends. Germline lookup yields CDR1 LNHDA and CDR2 SQIVND (reference sequence). Here the CDR3 reads CASSFLGEDEQYF. The CDR3 DNA follows: TGTGCCAGTAGTTTTTTAGGGGAGGACGAGCAGTACTTC.